A selection of T cell receptor beta chains follows, all from one sample in a study of spatial heterogeneity in lung cancer. TCRdb fed the 5' RACE reads into MiXCR, producing one record per CDR3 protein. The sample contains just under 95,000 distinct CDR3 sequences, approximately 12% of which appear only once. The sample in question was PBMCs, obtained at surgery. The receptor set was obtained from a male donor with early-stage non-small cell lung cancer. The conserved cysteine and the conserved F or W are not part of the CDR3 here.

v_call cdr3_aa
TRBV6-5 ASSYGHNEQF
TRBV24-1 ATSERDRGSNEQF
TRBV4-3 ASSQETGSPFNEQF
TRBV29-1 SAGLLDNSYNEQF
TRBV24-1 ATSQGSGTEAF
TRBV18 ASSPENTEAF
TRBV6-2/TRBV6-3 ASSYSATAVGEQY
TRBV7-6 ASSVQRGHNEQF
TRBV15 ATSREGRRVTGELF
TRBV6-2/TRBV6-3 ASSPNRVAGELF
TRBV28 ASSPVLNEQF
TRBV2 ATAGLSRAGELF
TRBV5-1 ASSPGQAGDTQY
TRBV20-1 SARDVQGGWNTGELF
TRBV12-3/TRBV12-4 ASKTGTSWNEQF
TRBV19 ASSIVLGPTGELF
TRBV7-3 ASSLRPSTDTQY
TRBV24-1 ATSDLPAGRSEQF
TRBV10-3 AAGQLNTEAF
TRBV28 ASSLATRRGYT
TRBV6-5 ASRSSGHKTEAF
TRBV4-3 ASSQDLQGAGDTQY
TRBV5-1 ASSFQRAGGTTDTQY
TRBV7-9 ASSLDTGLATYEQY
TRBV6-1 ASSELGTNTEAF
TRBV29-1 SGGERDTGELF
TRBV28 ASRTSYEQY
TRBV7-9 ASSLLERAFGGYT
TRBV30 AWTSQGQGETQY
TRBV28 ASSDSGPRTQY
TRBV2 ASSESRDNQPQH
TRBV5-1 ASAGEPIDTQY
TRBV14 ASSTGTSGAFSTDTQY
TRBV7-9 ASSLGTGGLNTEAF
TRBV6-1 ASKDRANTEAF
TRBV20-1 SARARGSSYNEQF
TRBV7-9 ASSLGGSNTEAF
TRBV7-2 ASSQSVAPTDTQH
TRBV12-3/TRBV12-4 ASSRQGTKNIQY
TRBV5-1 ASSYGQGAFNEQF
TRBV6-4 ASSVSGKAGELF
TRBV20-1 SARAGLADYNEQF
TRBV4-3 ASSQDLADTQY
TRBV6-2/TRBV6-3 ASINEAALRLGNTIY
TRBV24-1 ATSGGGVGQETQY
TRBV7-9 ASSLAGVPDTQY
TRBV29-1 SVDLSWGTDTQY
TRBV19 ASSMTGTRREKLF
TRBV29-1 SVDRTKKYT
TRBV20-1 SARDLTGGLSGTQY
TRBV7-6 ASSLVGTGGIEQF
TRBV10-3 ATGTGVETQY